This T cell receptor (beta chain) was sequenced in a study of blood T cell repertoires in COVID-19. Study context: Sites across the United States, Italy and Spain contributed samples from acute and convalescent COVID-19.

The V end was cut by 5 bases, the J end by 1 base, with 13 bases between. CDR3 size: 15 residues. In germline, CDR1 is SEHNR, CDR2 FQNEAQ (reference sequence). TCRdb keeps only in-frame clones here, not all; method: immunoSEQ multiplex PCR. The sample includes about 310,000 clones, under 90% of them seen just once. The origin of this receptor is a woman younger than 45 with COVID-19, enrolled during active disease. The chain combines TRBV7-9 with TRBJ2-3; weak D call: TRBD1 (5 bases). Sequenced sample: peripheral blood. CDR3 nucleotide sequence: TGTGCCAGCAGCCCCCAGGGCAGTGGCACAGATACGCAGTATTTT. The encoded protein is CASSPQGSGTDTQYF.